This TCR beta chain was sequenced in a study of CD8+ T cells in alopecia areata. RNA was isolated and reverse transcribed to cDNA, the sequencing template. Here immunoSEQ multiplex PCR was the method, and the copy in TCRdb shows in-frame clones only, minus some. The sample lists over 100,000 clones, about 50% occurring once. The sample's treatment: oral pan-JAK inhibitor, 5-10 mg twice daily. The sample holds one count of this clone. Germline V CDR1 and CDR2: SEHNR, FQNEAQ (reference sequence). This CDR3 is 12 amino acids long. V gave up 8 bases and J gave up 6 bases, with 13 bases separating them. The sequencing here drew on CD4+ T cells sorted from blood, taken at week 4, from a patient treated with tofacitinib. The sequence derives from a human donor with alopecia areata. V is TRBV7-9 and J is TRBJ1-2; D not certain. CDR3 protein: CASAQAQNGYTF. For the CDR3, the DNA is TGTGCCAGCGCCCAAGCGCAAAATGGCTACACCTTC. The full variable domain, completed using reference TRBV7-9 and TRBJ1-2, is DTGVSQNPRHKITKRGQNVTFRCDPISEHNRLYWYRQTLGQGPEFLTYFQNEAQLEKSRLLSDRFSAERPKGSFSTLEIQRTEQGDSAMYLCASAQAQNGYTFGSGTRLTVV.